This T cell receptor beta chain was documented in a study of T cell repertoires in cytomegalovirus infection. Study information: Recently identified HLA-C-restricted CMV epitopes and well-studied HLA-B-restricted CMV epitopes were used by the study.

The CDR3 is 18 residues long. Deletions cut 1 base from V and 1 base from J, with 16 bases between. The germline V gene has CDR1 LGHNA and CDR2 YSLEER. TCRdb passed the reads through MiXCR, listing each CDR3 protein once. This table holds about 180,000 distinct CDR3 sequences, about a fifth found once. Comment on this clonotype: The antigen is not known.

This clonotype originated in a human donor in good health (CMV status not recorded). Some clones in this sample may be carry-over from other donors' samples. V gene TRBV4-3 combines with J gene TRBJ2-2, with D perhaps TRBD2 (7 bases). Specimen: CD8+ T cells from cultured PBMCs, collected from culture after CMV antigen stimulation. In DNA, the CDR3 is TGCGCCAGCAGCCAAGTAGGGGGAGTAGCGGGGAACACCGGGGAGCTGTTTTTT. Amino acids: CASSQVGGVAGNTGELFF.